This TCR beta chain was captured in a study of blood T cells in healthy people across ages. CDR1 is KGHSH and CDR2 is LQKENI in the germline V gene. CDR3 length: 11 amino acids. Each sample provided at least 6 micrograms of extracted total RNA. Using a J-beta primer mix together with a sample-barcoded 5' primer, a second PCR was run for roughly 6 to 12 cycles. TCRdb fed the 5' RACE reads into MiXCR, producing one record per CDR3 protein. The repertoire includes roughly 700,000 distinct CDR3 sequences, roughly 25% of them detected once, and around 9.2% sits in the top ten. This sample was also put to use in a study of T cells of mothers and their children. As reported in that work: Comparable shaping of TCR recombination output by thymic selection was observed in related and unrelated pairs.

This TCR derives from a boy between 5 and 17 years old in good health. The genes are TRBV18 and TRBJ2-5; D perhaps matches TRBD2 (5 bases). The J call may be in error: the DNA end matches TRBJ2-1 better. Sequencing was performed on blood. This CDR3 is CASSPETKQFF. The CDR3 DNA reads as TGTGCCAGCTCACCAGAGACTAAGCAGTTCTTC.